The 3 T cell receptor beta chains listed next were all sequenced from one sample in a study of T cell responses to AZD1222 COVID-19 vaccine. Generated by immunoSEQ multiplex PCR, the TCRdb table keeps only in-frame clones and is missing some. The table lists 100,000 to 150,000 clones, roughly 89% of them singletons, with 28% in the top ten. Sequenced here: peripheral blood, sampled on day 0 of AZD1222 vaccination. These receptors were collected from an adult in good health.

For the CDR3, the DNA is TGTGCCATCAGAGGGACAGGGACCGCGGAAAAAGCTTTCTTT. Translated: CAIRGTGTAEKAFF. This chain joins TRBV10-3 and TRBJ1-1; TRBD1 agrees at 9 bases. The V segment lost 6 bases and the J segment 9 bases; nucleotides outside the gene matches: 11. The CDR3 sequence is 14 residues long. The germline V gene has CDR1 ENHRY and CDR2 SYGVKD.

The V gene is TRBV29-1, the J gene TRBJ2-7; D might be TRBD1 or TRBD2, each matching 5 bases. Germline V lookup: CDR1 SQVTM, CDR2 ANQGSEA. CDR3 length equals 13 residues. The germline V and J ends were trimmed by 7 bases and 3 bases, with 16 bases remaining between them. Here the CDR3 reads CSAVSGSYYEQYF. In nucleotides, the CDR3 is TGCAGCGCTGTCTCAGGGAGCTACTACGAGCAGTACTTC.

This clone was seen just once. In nucleotides, the CDR3 is TGTGCCAGCAGTTTACTTAACTATGGCTACACCTTC. Translated: CASSLLNYGYTF. This chain uses TRBV28 with TRBJ1-2, with no clear D. This CDR3 has 12 amino acids. CDR1 MDHEN and CDR2 SYDVKM come from the germline V gene. V gave up 2 bases and J gave up 1 base, with 2 bases separating them.